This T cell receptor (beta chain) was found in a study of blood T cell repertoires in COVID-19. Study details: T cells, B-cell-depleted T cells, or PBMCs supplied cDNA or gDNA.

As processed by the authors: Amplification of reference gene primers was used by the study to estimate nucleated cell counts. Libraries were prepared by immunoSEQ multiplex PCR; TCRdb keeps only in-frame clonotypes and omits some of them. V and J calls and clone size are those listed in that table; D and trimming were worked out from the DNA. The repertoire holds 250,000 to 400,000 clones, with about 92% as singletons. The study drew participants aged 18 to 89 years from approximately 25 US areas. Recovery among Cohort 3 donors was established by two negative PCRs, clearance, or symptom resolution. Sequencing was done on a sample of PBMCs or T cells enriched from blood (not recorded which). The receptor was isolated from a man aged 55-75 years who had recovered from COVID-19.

CDR3 sequence: CASSYANQNNEQFF. The CDR3 DNA follows: TGTGCCAGCAGTTACGCCAATCAGAACAATGAGCAGTTCTTC. The V gene is TRBV6-5, the J gene TRBJ2-1; no firm D call. Germline CDR1 reads MNHEY; CDR2 reads SVGAGI. V lost 2 bases and J 5 bases, leaving 10 bases between the germline ends. There are 14 residues in the CDR3.